The 21 T cell receptor beta chains below come from one sample, sequenced in a study of cytotoxic CD8 clonotypes in ibrutinib-treated CLL. The table came from immunoSEQ multiplex PCR; TCRdb's copy has only in-frame clones and leaves some out. The repertoire has some 23,000 clones, approximately 71% of them found once; the top ten carry roughly 51%. The specimen comprised PBMCs, sampled at disease progression, from a patient treated with ibrutinib. The receptor set was obtained from a human donor with chronic lymphocytic leukemia.

V gene TRBV7-6 combines with J gene TRBJ1-3; D is possibly TRBD1 (5 bases). CDR1 and CDR2 from the germline V gene are SGHVS and FNYEAQ. The CDR3 runs 15 residues. V lost 5 bases and J lost 0, with 11 bases in between. The CDR3 loop is CASSPGGTSGNTIYF. The CDR3 DNA reads as TGTGCCAGCAGCCCGGGGGGTACCTCTGGAAACACCATATATTTT.

V usage is TRBV27 and J usage is TRBJ1-1; D gene ambiguous. V lost 0 bases and J 1 base, leaving 3 bases between the germline ends. The CDR3 runs 13 residues. Germline CDR1 and CDR2: MNHEY and SMNVEV (reference sequence). The CDR3 coding sequence is TGTGCCAGCAGTTTATCACCGAACACTGAAGCTTTCTTT. This codes for CASSLSPNTEAFF.

The genes are TRBV9 and TRBJ1-4, with D uncertain. V was cut by 0 bases and J by 3 bases, with 9 bases left in between. This CDR3 spans 15 amino acids. Germline V gene data show CDR1 as SGDLS and CDR2 as YYNGEE. This chain's CDR3 is CASSVGLRPNEKLFF. The CDR3 coding sequence is TGTGCCAGCAGCGTAGGGTTGAGACCTAATGAAAAACTGTTTTTT.

V is TRBV7-9 and J is TRBJ2-1; the match to TRBD1 covers 7 bases. This CDR3 spans 12 amino acids. V lost 6 bases and J lost 9; bases outside the gene matches: 5. From germline, CDR1 is SEHNR and CDR2 FQNEAQ (reference sequence). The CDR3 coding sequence is TGTGCCAGCAGGAACGACAGGGCTGAGCAGTTCTTC. It codes for CASRNDRAEQFF.

The V and J genes are TRBV9 and TRBJ1-3; D is ambiguous. V was cut by 0 bases and J by 3 bases, with 4 bases left in between. Germline loops: CDR1 SGDLS, CDR2 YYNGEE. The CDR3 sequence is 13 residues long. For the CDR3, the DNA is TGTGCCAGCAGCGTAGCCGTTGGAAACACCATATATTTT. Protein: CASSVAVGNTIYF.

The chain combines TRBV6-1 with TRBJ2-5; TRBD1 matches at 7 bases. The CDR3 is made up of 17 amino acids. J gave up 5 bases and V 0 bases, and 12 bases lay outside the gene matches. Germline V lookup: CDR1 MNHNS, CDR2 SASEGT. The CDR3 nucleotides read TGTGCCAGCAGTGAAGCGAAGGAACAGGGGCTAAGGGAGACCCAGTACTTC. Its translation is CASSEAKEQGLRETQYF.

J is TRBJ2-2 and V is TRBV18; unclear D gene. V was shortened by 2 bases and J by 0 bases, with 7 bases between the two germline ends. Germline V gene lookup returns CDR1 KGHSH and CDR2 LQKENI. This CDR3 region has 15 residues. In nucleotides, the CDR3 is TGTGCCAGCTCACCAGAGATATCGAACACCGGGGAGCTGTTTTTT. Protein product: CASSPEISNTGELFF. Based on the CDR3 plus reference TRBV18 and TRBJ2-2, the full variable domain is NAGVMQNPRHLVRRRGQEARLRCSPMKGHSHVYWYRQLPEEGLKFMVYLQKENIIDESGMPKERFSAEFPKEGPSILRIQQVVRGDSAAYFCASSPEISNTGELFFGEGSRLTVL.

V and J are TRBV4-2 and TRBJ1-5; perhaps TRBD1 as D (5 bases). Germline loops: CDR1 LGHNA, CDR2 YNFKEQ. V lost 0 bases to trimming and J lost 4 bases, with 7 bases between them. This CDR3 contains 14 residues. CDR3 sequence: CASSQEWGNQPQHF. The DNA of the CDR3 is TGTGCCAGCAGCCAAGAGTGGGGGAATCAGCCCCAGCATTTT.

This sequence joins TRBV29-1 and TRBJ2-6; no definite D call. The CDR3 has 18 amino acids. CDR1 SQVTM and CDR2 ANQGSEA come from the germline V gene. Trimming shortened V by 0 bases and J by 2 bases, and 17 bases separated the two germline ends. The CDR3 loop is CSVEEELPPWAGANVLTF. The CDR3 nucleotides read TGCAGCGTTGAAGAGGAGCTTCCCCCCTGGGCTGGGGCCAACGTCCTGACTTTC.

The chain uses TRBV5-4 and TRBJ1-1, with D tentatively TRBD1 (6 bases). This CDR3 spans 16 amino acids. V was pared by 4 bases and J by 0 bases, with 16 bases between. Germline V gene data show CDR1 as SGHNT and CDR2 as YYREEE (reference sequence). For the CDR3, the DNA is TGTGCCAGCAGCCAGGACAGAAACTACATGAACACTGAAGCTTTCTTT. It is translated as CASSQDRNYMNTEAFF. Supplemented by reference TRBV5-4 and TRBJ1-1, the full variable domain reads ETGVTQSPTHLIKTRGQQVTLRCSSQSGHNTVSWYQQALGQGPQFIFQYYREEENGRGNFPPRFSGLQFPNYSSELNVNALELDDSALYLCASSQDRNYMNTEAFFGQGTRLTVV.

The chain combines TRBV30 with TRBJ1-4; 7 bases are a match to TRBD1. Germline V gives CDR1 GTSNPN, CDR2 SVGIG (reference sequence). The CDR3 extends over 16 amino acids. J lost 1 base, V lost 3 bases, and 8 bases had no gene match. DNA for the CDR3: TGTGCCTGGAGCCCAGACAGGGTGGGAACTAATGAAAAACTGTTTTTT. It codes for CAWSPDRVGTNEKLFF.

The chain employs TRBV7-2 and TRBJ1-1; D is uncertain. Germline lookup yields CDR1 SGHTA and CDR2 FQGNSA. With 1 base removed from V and 7 bases from J, the gap between germline ends came to 10 bases. The CDR3 contains 13 residues. CDR3 in amino acids: CASSLVSVVEAFF. CDR3 DNA sequence: TGTGCCAGCAGCTTAGTTTCAGTTGTTGAAGCTTTCTTT.

A few counts support this clone. V is TRBV18 and J is TRBJ1-2, with D uncertain. Looked up from germline, CDR1 is KGHSH and CDR2 is LQKENI. V dropped 2 bases and J dropped 9 bases, with 10 bases sitting between them. The CDR3 is made up of 12 amino acids. In nucleotides, the CDR3 is TGTGCCAGCTCACCAACGGAGCCTCGCTACACCTTC. Translated, it gives CASSPTEPRYTF.

The chain carries TRBV7-2 and TRBJ1-1; 7 nucleotides match TRBD1. CDR1 and CDR2 (germline): SGHTA, FQGNSA. This CDR3 has 15 residues. Losses at the gene ends were 7 bases for V and 3 bases for J; bases not matched to a gene: 11. CDR3 residues: CASIRGRGTDTEAFF. The CDR3 DNA is TGTGCCAGCATTAGGGGCAGGGGGACTGACACTGAAGCTTTCTTT.

The chain carries TRBV6-1 and TRBJ1-1, with D perhaps matching TRBD1 (6 bases). The CDR3 covers 13 residues. Germline CDR1 reads MNHNS; CDR2 reads SASEGT. V was cut by 7 bases and J by 1 base, with 10 bases left in between. CDR3 sequence: CASKSDRNTEAFF. CDR3 sequence (DNA): TGTGCCAGCAAATCGGACAGGAACACTGAAGCTTTCTTT.

The rearrangement joins TRBV6-5 to TRBJ2-6, with D perhaps matching TRBD2 (5 bases). Deletions cut 0 bases from V and 1 base from J, with 7 bases between. Germline CDR1 is MNHEY and CDR2 is SVGAGI. The CDR3 loop spans 16 amino acids. This chain's CDR3 is CASSYSGVSGANVLTF. In DNA form, the CDR3 reads TGTGCCAGCAGTTACTCCGGGGTATCTGGGGCCAACGTCCTGACTTTC.

The chain combines TRBV2 with TRBJ1-1, with D possibly TRBD1 on 6 matching bases. Germline-derived CDR1 and CDR2 are SNHLY and FYNNEI. The CDR3 is made up of 18 amino acids. V shed 7 bases and J shed 1 base, with 25 bases lying between them. The CDR3 DNA sequence: TGTGCCAGCATTGGCGCGGGGGCGGTGTGGGTGGGGAACACTGAAGCTTTCTTT. It codes for CASIGAGAVWVGNTEAFF.

The chain is built from TRBV27 and TRBJ2-3; 7 bases are a match to TRBD1. Trimming took 2 bases from V and 4 from J; bases not matched to a gene: 9. Germline V gene data show CDR1 as MNHEY and CDR2 as SMNVEV (reference sequence). CDR3 length equals 16 residues. CDR3 amino acids: CASSLRMTGQSDTQYF. For the CDR3, the DNA is TGTGCCAGCAGTTTAAGAATGACAGGGCAATCAGATACGCAGTATTTT.

This clone was seen only a few times. The gene calls are TRBV5-1 and TRBJ1-2; TRBD1 aligns across 7 bases. From germline, CDR1 is SGHRS and CDR2 YFSETQ. This CDR3 comprises 14 residues. Losses at the gene ends were 2 bases for V and 5 bases for J; bases not matched to a gene: 6. This chain's CDR3 is CASSFEGARYGYTF. The CDR3 DNA reads as TGCGCCAGCAGCTTTGAGGGGGCACGATATGGCTACACCTTC.

This clone was detected only a few times. The chain joins TRBV27 to TRBJ2-5; 8 positions match TRBD1. J lost 5 bases, V lost 5 bases, and 7 bases had no gene match. This CDR3 has 14 residues. Germline V lookup: CDR1 MNHEY, CDR2 SMNVEV (reference sequence). The CDR3 spells CASSLTGDLETQYF. As DNA, the CDR3 is TGTGCCAGCAGTCTGACAGGGGATTTGGAGACCCAGTACTTC.

A remark on this clone: This sample includes further DNA sequences coding for the same CDR3. This rearrangement joins TRBV19 to TRBJ2-2; no clear D. The CDR3 totals 12 residues. V was cut by 4 bases and J by 4 bases, with 4 bases left in between. Germline CDR1 reads LNHDA; CDR2 reads SQIVND (reference sequence). The CDR3 region has the DNA TGTGCCAGTAGTACAGGCACCGGGGAGCTGTTTTTT. It encodes CASSTGTGELFF.